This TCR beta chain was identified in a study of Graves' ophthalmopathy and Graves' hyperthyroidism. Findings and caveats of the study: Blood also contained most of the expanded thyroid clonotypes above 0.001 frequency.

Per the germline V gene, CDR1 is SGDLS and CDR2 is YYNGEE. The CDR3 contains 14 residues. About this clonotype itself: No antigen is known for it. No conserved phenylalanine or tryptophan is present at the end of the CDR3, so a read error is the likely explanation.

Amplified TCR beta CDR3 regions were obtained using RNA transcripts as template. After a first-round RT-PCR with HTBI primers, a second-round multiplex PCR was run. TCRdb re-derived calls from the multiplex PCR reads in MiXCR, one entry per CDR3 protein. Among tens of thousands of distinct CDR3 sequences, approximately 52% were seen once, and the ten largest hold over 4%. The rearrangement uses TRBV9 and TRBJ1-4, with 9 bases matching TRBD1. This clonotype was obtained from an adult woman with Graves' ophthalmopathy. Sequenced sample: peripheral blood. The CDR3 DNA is TGTGCTAGCAGCGGACGGACAGGGGATGAAAAACTGTTTTCT. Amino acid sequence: CASSGRTGDEKLFS.